A single sample gave rise to the 6 T cell receptor beta chains below, sequenced in a study of blood T cell repertoires in COVID-19. Profiled with immunoSEQ multiplex PCR; TCRdb holds only in-frame clones, not every one. The table includes about 230,000 clones, approximately 82% detected once. Sequencing used peripheral blood. Receptor source: a man aged 35 to 55 with active or convalescent COVID-19.

The chain has TRBV3-1 (or the pseudogene TRBV3-2) and TRBJ2-7, with 7 bases fitting TRBD1. The germline CDR1 and CDR2 sequences are LGHDT and YNNKEL (reference sequence). The V gene end was trimmed by 4 bases and the J gene end by 3 bases; junction bases not matched to a gene: 3. This CDR3 is 13 amino acids long. DNA of the CDR3: TGTGCCAGCAGCCCGGGACAGAACTACGAGCAGTACTTC. Translation gives CASSPGQNYEQYF.

The chain combines TRBV4-3 with TRBJ1-1, with a possible D match to TRBD1 (6 bases). The CDR3 runs to 13 residues. Looked up from germline, CDR1 is LGHNA and CDR2 is YSLEER. Deletions cut 6 bases from V and 4 bases from J, with 12 bases between. The CDR3 nucleotides read TGCGCCAGCAGACACAGGGATACCACTGAAGCTTTCTTT. Amino acid sequence: CASRHRDTTEAFF.

The V gene is TRBV5-5, the J gene TRBJ1-5; D is perhaps TRBD1 (6 bases). The V gene lost 2 bases and the J gene lost 7 bases, with 16 bases spanning the gap. Looked up from germline, CDR1 is SGHKS and CDR2 is YYEKEE (reference sequence). The CDR3 consists of 15 residues. The CDR3: CASSLGSGGQQPQHF. CDR3 sequence (DNA): TGTGCCAGCAGCTTAGGGTCGGGGGGGCAGCAGCCCCAGCATTTT.

In its sample, this clone was seen a few times. This sequence joins TRBV3-1 (or the pseudogene TRBV3-2) and TRBJ1-5; D is possibly TRBD1 (6 bases). Germline V CDR1 and CDR2: LGHDT, YNNKEL (reference sequence). The CDR3 length is 15 residues. V lost 6 bases to trimming and J lost 0 bases, with 12 bases between them. The CDR3 region is CASSPGQYSNQPQHF. Written as DNA, the CDR3 is TGTGCCAGCAGTCCGGGACAATATAGCAATCAGCCCCAGCATTTT.

This clone was recorded a few times. The rearrangement joins TRBV5-6 to TRBJ2-1; 7 nucleotides match TRBD2. Germline lookup yields CDR1 SGHDT and CDR2 YYEEEE. The CDR3 is 15 residues long. Germline trimming cut 3 bases from V and 2 bases from J; bases unmatched to any gene: 5. CDR3 DNA sequence: TGTGCCAGCAGCTCCCCGAGCGGGGCCTACAATGAGCAGTTCTTC. Its protein product is CASSSPSGAYNEQFF.

V and J are TRBV6-5 and TRBJ1-2; perhaps TRBD1 as D (6 bases). The V gene lost 2 bases and the J gene lost 1 base, with 11 bases spanning the gap. The CDR3 length is 15 residues. The germline V gene has CDR1 MNHEY and CDR2 SVGAGI. CDR3 nucleotides: TGTGCCAGCAGTTACAGAGGACAGCATAACTATGGCTACACCTTC. Translated, it gives CASSYRGQHNYGYTF.